Sequencing of this T cell receptor beta chain was carried out in a study of T-cell memory formation after mild COVID-19 (dated by TCRdb to the early 2020s). General notes on the study: Most TCR sequence clusters were specific to one of the two donors. In a couple of donors, T-cell clones that expanded and contracted after mild COVID-19 were tracked by sequencing TCRalpha and TCRbeta repertoires over time. Two young, previously healthy adult volunteers made up the cohort, one male and one female.

Here is what the overall study found, with its caveats: SARS-CoV-2 specificity of the second-wave clones peaking on day 37 was not confirmed. Only a couple of mild cases were covered in the study, and larger cohorts including severe cases with pre-infection samples were considered necessary. Contracting CD4+ clones were found mainly in CM and EM memory subsets, while CD8+ clones were enriched in EMRA. From day 15 to 85, contracting clones showed balanced CD4/CD8 phenotypes, whereas a second wave of clones that expanded from day 15 to 37 leaned towards CD4+. Some responding clones were detected in pre-infection memory, suggesting pre-existing cross-reactive memory T cells joined the SARS-CoV-2 response.

This clonotype turned up a few times. Its antigen target is currently unknown. No much larger clone is present one base from it, and per-base qualities are unavailable. Sequenced using an Illumina NovaSeq 6000. TCRalpha and TCRbeta cDNA libraries were constructed by 5'RACE with constant-segment primers, with sample barcodes and unique molecular identifiers being introduced. RNA was extracted from every sample with Trizol reagent. Library amplification was performed in two PCR steps, and a second sample barcode and Illumina TruSeq adapters were introduced in the second step. The libraries were sequenced on an Illumina NovaSeq using 2 x 150 bp paired-end reads. Turning to the authors' computational methods: The reads were demultiplexed and collapsed into UMI-guided consensus sequences using migec v1.2.7. Using mixcr v2.1.11, UMI consensuses were aligned to TRA and TRB V and J templates and then assembled into clonotypes. Expanded or contracted clonotypes were those called significant by both edgeR and NoisET, with noise models trained on biological replicates. For edgeR calls, the cutoffs were a false discovery rate-adjusted p below 0.01 and a log2 fold-change threshold of 1. As an exploratory analysis of dynamics, PCA with hierarchical clustering was applied to max-normalized trajectories of the 1000 most abundant clonotypes. Separately sequenced CD4+ and CD8+ repertoires were used to assign a CD4 or CD8 phenotype to each responding clone. TCRdb trimmed the raw reads at Q25, called clones with MiXCR and kept productive beta chains. Rows are unified per CDR3 protein, each entry keeping the most common DNA and genes. TCRdb assigned the V and J calls; the authors' analysis was not used. The sample table contains around 55,000 distinct CDR3 sequences; only one count was recorded for more than 8% of them. The ten largest clones capture 1.2% of the sample.

Ficoll-Paque density gradient centrifugation was used to isolate PBMCs. This TCR was recovered from a man aged 18 to 30 who had mild COVID-19 (a few samples of this study predate the infection). The sample titles of this study are shuffled in the database, so cell type and time point are left out; the donor was told from shared clones. The specimen sequenced was PBMCs or a T cell subset sorted from them (not recorded which).

CDR3 protein: CASSPGQGGWRGDEQYF. The DNA sequence follows: TGTGCCAGCAGCCCCGGACAGGGAGGATGGCGGGGTGACGAGCAGTACTTC. This chain is built from TRBV7-9 and TRBJ2-7, with 8 bases matching TRBD1. The CDR3 has 17 amino acids, counting the end cysteine and phenylalanine. Only the CDR3 part of the read is kept: 51 bases, read in frame from the first base. The germline V gene encodes CDR1 SEHNR and CDR2 FQNEAQ (reference sequence). V trim: 5 bases; J trim: 5 bases; unmatched bases: 17.